The source of this TCR beta chain is a study of Graves' ophthalmopathy and Graves' hyperthyroidism. Whole-study results and caveats: Most expanded clonotypes in thyroid above 0.001 frequency also showed up in blood.

About this clonotype itself: Its antigen is undetermined.

All donors with ophthalmopathy were recorded as having moderate-to-severe activity, CAS ≥3, NOSPECS ≥4 and a duration under 3 months. Clinicians made diagnoses from clinical symptoms, serum thyroxine, TRAb, thyroid ultrasound and orbital computed tomography. PBMCs originated in less than 11 ml of fresh peripheral blood. Using RNA transcripts, the TCR beta CDR3 regions were amplified. HTBI primers served in a first-round RT-PCR, which a second-round multiplex PCR followed. TCRdb passed the multiplex PCR reads through MiXCR, listing each CDR3 protein once. This table holds 650,000 to 900,000 distinct CDR3 sequences, 40% found once. Germline-derived CDR1 and CDR2 are LNHNV and YYDKDF (reference sequence). V lost 1 base to trimming and J lost 0 bases; unmatched junction nucleotides: 4. The CDR3 extends over 16 amino acids.

This clonotype was obtained from an adult man with Graves' ophthalmopathy. The chain recombines TRBV15 with TRBJ1-2; TRBD1 matches at 8 bases. Sequencing was carried out using peripheral blood. CDR3 region: CATSRASGGSNYGYTF. CDR3 in DNA: TGTGCCACCAGCAGAGCGTCAGGGGGCTCTAACTATGGCTACACCTTC.